A selection of T cell receptor beta chains follows, all from one sample in a study of post-analysis software for immune sequencing data. TCRdb processed the PCR reads anew with MiXCR; each CDR3 protein has one entry. The sample lists approximately 570,000 distinct CDR3 sequences; around 40% were seen once. Sequences were obtained from blood. The receptors were gathered from a girl between 5 and 17 years old with multiple sclerosis. CDR3s leave out the opening cysteine and the closing phenylalanine or tryptophan. The D gene is left open where the match is weak.

V gene	J gene	D gene	CDR3 protein
TRBV12-3/TRBV12-4	.	.	ASTTLGDTEAF
TRBV20-1	TRBJ1-4	.	SARTGAGNEKLF
TRBV7-3	TRBJ2-5	TRBD1	ASSLTGTEETQY
TRBV10-3	TRBJ2-7	TRBD2	AISESREASYEQY
TRBV24-1	TRBJ2-1	TRBD2	ATRRGGQSGGEQF
TRBV6-1	TRBJ2-1	TRBD2	ASSEAGSGSSYNEQF
TRBV5-5	TRBJ2-1	.	ASSLKPTGGIYNEQF
TRBV10-3	TRBJ1-6	.	AIRSDDNSPLH
TRBV12-3/TRBV12-4	TRBJ2-1	TRBD1	ASSGTGNNEQF
TRBV6-4	TRBJ1-2	TRBD1	ASRPSQGGDYGYT
TRBV27	TRBJ2-1	.	ASSLSGALTYNEQF
TRBV5-1	TRBJ1-6	TRBD1	ASSPRQGGSPLH
TRBV12-3/TRBV12-4	TRBJ2-1	TRBD2	ASSPYQGGRANEQF
TRBV12-3/TRBV12-4	TRBJ2-5	.	ASSLNGQTQY
TRBV6-5	TRBJ1-2	.	ASSTKANYGYT
TRBV2	TRBJ2-3	TRBD2	ASSETSGRSDTQY
TRBV7-9	.	.	ASSLSRGRGYEQY
TRBV3-1	TRBJ2-6	TRBD1	ASSHRTGDGNVLT
TRBV6-5	TRBJ2-5	TRBD2	ASSWLAGRGETRY
TRBV29-1	TRBJ2-4	.	SVVQTAKNIQY
TRBV20-1	.	.	SARGRHRETQY
TRBV7-9	TRBJ1-2	.	ASSLVEGSDGYT
TRBV2	TRBJ1-4	.	AGVWEHFEKLF